This T cell receptor (beta chain) was retrieved from a study of Ad26.COV2.S vaccination and SARS-CoV-2 variants. Using immunoSEQ multiplex PCR, the repertoire was profiled, and TCRdb retains in-frame clones only, with some absent. The sample lists about 680,000 clones, 89% seen once, with over 1.3% in the top ten. Treatment noted: around 19 received Ad26.COV2.S at low or high dose, single or two shots; about 5 received placebo; per-sample allocation not given. Following the first vaccine or placebo injection, samples were taken on day 63. Germline-derived CDR1 and CDR2 are SGHTA and FQGTGA. The CDR3 is 14 amino acids. V gave up 2 bases and J gave up 0 bases, with 8 bases separating them.

The V gene is TRBV7-3, the J gene TRBJ2-7; tentatively, D is TRBD1 (5 bases). The TCR comes from a person between 18 and 60 years old who received the Ad26.COV2.S COVID-19 vaccine or a placebo. This sample comprised peripheral blood, obtained in a trial of Ad26.COV2.S vaccine versus placebo. CDR3 residues: CASSLWGSSYEQYF. CDR3 sequence (DNA): TGTGCCAGCAGCTTATGGGGCAGCTCCTACGAGCAGTACTTC. The full variable domain, its missing parts supplied by reference TRBV7-3 and TRBJ2-7, is GAGVSQTPSNKVTEKGKYVELRCDPISGHTALYWYRQSLGQGPEFLIYFQGTGAADDSGLPNDRFFAVRPEGSVSTLKIQRTERGDSAVYLCASSLWGSSYEQYFGPGTRLTVT.